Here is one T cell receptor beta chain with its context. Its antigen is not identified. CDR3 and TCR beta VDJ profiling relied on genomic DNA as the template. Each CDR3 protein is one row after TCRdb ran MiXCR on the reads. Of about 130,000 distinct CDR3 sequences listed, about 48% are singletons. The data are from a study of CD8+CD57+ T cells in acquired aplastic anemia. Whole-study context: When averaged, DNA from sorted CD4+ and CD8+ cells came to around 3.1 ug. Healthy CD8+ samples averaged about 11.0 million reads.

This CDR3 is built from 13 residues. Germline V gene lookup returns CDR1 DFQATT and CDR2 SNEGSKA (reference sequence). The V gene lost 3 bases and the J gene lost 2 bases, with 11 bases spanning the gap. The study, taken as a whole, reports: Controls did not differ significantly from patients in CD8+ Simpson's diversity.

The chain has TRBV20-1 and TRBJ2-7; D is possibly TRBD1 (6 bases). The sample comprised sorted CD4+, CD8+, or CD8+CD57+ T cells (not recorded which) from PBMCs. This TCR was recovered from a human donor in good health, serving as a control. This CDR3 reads CSASDGQPYEQYF. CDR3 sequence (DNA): TGCAGTGCTAGTGATGGACAGCCCTACGAGCAGTACTTC.